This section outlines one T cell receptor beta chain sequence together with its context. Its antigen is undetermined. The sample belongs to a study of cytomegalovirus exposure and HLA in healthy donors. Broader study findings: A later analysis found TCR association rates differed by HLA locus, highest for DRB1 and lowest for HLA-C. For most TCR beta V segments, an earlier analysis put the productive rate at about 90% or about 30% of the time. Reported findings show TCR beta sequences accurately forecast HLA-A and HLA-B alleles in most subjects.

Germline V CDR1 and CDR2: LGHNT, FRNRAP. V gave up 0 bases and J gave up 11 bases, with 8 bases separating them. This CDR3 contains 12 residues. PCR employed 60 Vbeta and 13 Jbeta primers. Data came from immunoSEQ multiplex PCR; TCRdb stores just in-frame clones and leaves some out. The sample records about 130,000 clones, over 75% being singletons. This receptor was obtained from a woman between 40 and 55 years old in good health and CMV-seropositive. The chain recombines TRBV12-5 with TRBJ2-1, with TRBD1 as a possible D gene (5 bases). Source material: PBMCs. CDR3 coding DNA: TGTGCTAGTGGTTTGGTGGCAGGGAAGCAGTTCTTC. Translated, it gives CASGLVAGKQFF.